This T cell receptor (beta chain) originates from a study of T cells in Graves' hyperthyroidism and ophthalmopathy. The study, taken as a whole, reports: Appearing also in blood were most of the thyroid clonotypes expanded above 0.001.

As regards this clonotype: As yet, its antigen is unknown.

TCR beta CDR3 regions were amplified from RNA transcripts. Primed by the HTBI set, a first-round RT-PCR was run on the TCR CDR3. TCRdb re-called the multiplex PCR reads with MiXCR, one entry per CDR3 protein. The sample records some 550,000 distinct CDR3 sequences, about a sixth being singletons. This CDR3 has 12 residues. The V gene's germline CDR1 is MDHEN and CDR2 SYDVKM. V shed 7 bases and J shed 6 bases, with 10 bases lying between them. The sequence was obtained from a woman aged 40 to 50 with Graves' ophthalmopathy. What was sequenced was blood. The V and J genes are TRBV28 and TRBJ1-5; weak D call: TRBD1 (6 bases). Here the CDR3 DNA reads TGTGCCAGCAACGGACAGACTCAGCCCCAGCATTTT. It yields the protein CASNGQTQPQHF.